The next 19 T cell receptor beta chains were all read from a single sample in a study of blood T cell repertoires in COVID-19. Measured with immunoSEQ multiplex PCR; TCRdb has only the in-frame clones, and not every one. The sample comprises 300,000 to 400,000 clones, roughly 88% of which are singletons, and around 4% rests with the top ten. Sequenced input: peripheral blood. The receptors were gathered from a woman between 50 and 59 years old with active or convalescent COVID-19.

This clone was counted a few times. V and J are TRBV6-2 or TRBV6-3 and TRBJ2-1; 9 bases agree with TRBD2. V shed 2 bases and J 5 bases; nucleotides not matched to a gene: 7. Germline CDR1 reads MNHEY; CDR2 reads SVGEGT. The CDR3 loop spans 16 amino acids. DNA for the CDR3: TGTGCCAGCAGTTACGGCCCGGGACTAGCTCACAATGAGCAGTTCTTC. Its protein is CASSYGPGLAHNEQFF.

This clone was found once. The chain links TRBV28 to TRBJ2-1; TRBD1 aligns across 8 bases. The junction had 9 bases not matched to a gene; V was cut back by 2 bases and J by 0 bases. There are 18 residues in the CDR3. The V gene's germline CDR1 is MDHEN and CDR2 SYDVKM. The DNA of the CDR3 is TGTGCCAGCAGTTTACTTCACAGGGGGGAGAGCTCCTACAATGAGCAGTTCTTC. It specifies CASSLLHRGESSYNEQFF.

The J gene is TRBJ1-1, the V gene TRBV2, with D perhaps matching TRBD1 (5 bases). This CDR3 comprises 13 residues. The V and J ends lost 6 bases and 1 base respectively, with 9 bases between them. Germline V gene data show CDR1 as SNHLY and CDR2 as FYNNEI. Here the CDR3 DNA reads TGTGCCAGCAGACAGGATCAGAACACTGAAGCTTTCTTT. Encoded protein: CASRQDQNTEAFF.

V is TRBV4-1 and J is TRBJ1-1; 7 bases map to TRBD1. CDR1 and CDR2 (germline): MGHRA, YSYEKL. V was clipped by 1 base and J by 3 bases; unmatched bases: 5. This CDR3 has 15 amino acids. Here the CDR3 reads CASSQGRGTDTEAFF. The CDR3 bases are TGCGCCAGCAGCCAAGGCCGTGGGACAGACACTGAAGCTTTCTTT.

The chain employs TRBV18 and TRBJ1-2; D unclear. V shed 3 bases and J shed 5 bases, with 16 bases lying between them. Germline CDR1 and CDR2: KGHSH and LQKENI. This CDR3 has 15 residues. The CDR3 protein is CASSPAGAGRYGYTF. DNA of the CDR3: TGTGCCAGCTCACCTGCCGGTGCAGGTCGGTATGGCTACACCTTC.

The rearrangement links TRBV30 to TRBJ2-7, with TRBD1 matching 8 bases. Per the germline V gene, CDR1 is GTSNPN and CDR2 is SVGIG (reference sequence). Losses at the gene ends were 5 bases for V and 0 bases for J; bases not matched to a gene: 6. The length of the CDR3 is 14 residues. CDR3 loop: CAWGQGIRSYEQYF. The CDR3 DNA is TGTGCCTGGGGACAGGGCATACGCTCCTACGAGCAGTACTTC.

J is TRBJ1-1 and V is TRBV28; perhaps TRBD1 as D (5 bases). This CDR3 contains 15 residues. V shed 3 bases and J shed 5 bases, with 16 bases lying between them. The germline CDR1 and CDR2 sequences are MDHEN and SYDVKM. CDR3 sequence (DNA): TGTGCCAGCAGTTTCCCGGCGGGGCCAGGAACTGAAGCTTTCTTT. Translation: CASSFPAGPGTEAFF.

The rearrangement joins TRBV6-5 to TRBJ2-1, with D unclear. The CDR3 is 10 amino acids. Trimming took 4 bases from V and 8 from J, leaving 3 bases between them. From germline, CDR1 is MNHEY and CDR2 SVGAGI. The CDR3 spells CASSSDEQFF. The CDR3 DNA reads TGTGCCAGCAGTTCGGATGAGCAGTTCTTC.

The chain carries TRBV5-1 and TRBJ2-3; 10 bases are a match to TRBD2. Germline CDR1 reads SGHRS; CDR2 reads YFSETQ. V lost 4 bases to trimming and J lost 0 bases; unmatched junction nucleotides: 5. The CDR3 is 16 residues long. The CDR3 region has the DNA TGCGCCAGCAGCGCTACTAGCGGGACTAGCACAGATACGCAGTATTTT. Amino acids: CASSATSGTSTDTQYF.

This sequence joins TRBV5-1 and TRBJ1-4, with D possibly being TRBD1 (5 bases). CDR1 and CDR2 (germline): SGHRS, YFSETQ. The CDR3 extends over 14 amino acids. Trimming left V 0 bases short and J 11 bases short, with 14 bases between. In nucleotides, the CDR3 is TGCGCCAGCAGCTTGGAAGGGACGGGGAGGAAACTGTTTTTT. Amino acid sequence: CASSLEGTGRKLFF.

This chain uses TRBV11-2 with TRBJ1-3; 8 bases are a match to TRBD1. CDR3 size: 16 residues. V trimming: 5 bases; J trimming: 9 bases; junction bases outside the gene matches: 15. Germline lookup yields CDR1 SGHAT and CDR2 FQNNGV. The CDR3 region is CASSPIQGGTFLTIYF. The CDR3, as DNA: TGTGCCAGCAGCCCGATACAGGGGGGAACATTTCTCACCATATATTTT. Full variable domain (remainder filled in from reference TRBV11-2 and TRBJ1-3): EAGVAQSPRYKIIEKRQSVAFWCNPISGHATLYWYQQILGQGPKLLIQFQNNGVVDDSQLPKDRFSAERLKGVDSTLKIQPAKLEDSAVYLCASSPIQGGTFLTIYFGEGSWLTVV.

The table lists this clone with a count of one. The chain is built from TRBV3-1 (or the pseudogene TRBV3-2) and TRBJ2-1; 9 bases line up with TRBD2. This CDR3 spans 15 amino acids. V lost 1 base, J lost 5 bases, and 3 bases stayed unmatched. Germline V CDR1 and CDR2: LGHDT, YNNKEL (reference sequence). CDR3 bases: TGTGCCAGCAGCCAAGTTAGCGGGAGTAACAATGAGCAGTTCTTC. It encodes CASSQVSGSNNEQFF.

The rearrangement joins TRBV24-1 to TRBJ2-7, with a tentative D call TRBD2 (6 bases). V shed 4 bases and J shed 3 bases, with 9 bases lying between them. Per the germline V gene, CDR1 is KGHDR and CDR2 is SFDVKD. The CDR3 loop spans 13 amino acids. The CDR3 DNA reads as TGTGCCACCAGTGAAACCGGGAGCTACGAGCAGTACTTC. Translating it yields CATSETGSYEQYF.

The chain combines TRBV12-3 or TRBV12-4 with TRBJ1-1; D not resolved. The CDR3 runs to 13 residues. Trimming shortened V by 2 bases and J by 6 bases, and 10 bases separated the two germline ends. CDR3 region: CASSLSTGAEAFF. Here the CDR3 DNA reads TGTGCCAGCAGTTTATCGACCGGGGCTGAAGCTTTCTTT.

The rearrangement links TRBV12-3 or TRBV12-4 to TRBJ2-1; no firm D call. V lost 8 bases, J lost 7 bases, and 15 bases lay in between. This CDR3 contains 13 residues. The CDR3 coding sequence is TGTGCCAGCTGGTCAGGTAGGATAAATGAGCAGTTCTTC. Its protein product is CASWSGRINEQFF.

This sequence joins TRBV4-1 and TRBJ2-7; D is undetermined. V was shortened by 4 bases and J by 2 bases, with 12 bases between the two germline ends. The germline CDR1 and CDR2 sequences are MGHRA and YSYEKL. The CDR3 spans 14 residues. In DNA, the CDR3 is TGCGCCAGCAGCCCCGCCATCCTAACCTACGAGCAGTACTTC. Protein product: CASSPAILTYEQYF.

The rearrangement uses TRBV9 and TRBJ1-2; the match to TRBD1 covers 11 bases. Germline trimming cut 4 bases from V and 7 bases from J; bases unmatched to any gene: 6. The CDR3 contains 14 residues. Germline V gives CDR1 SGDLS, CDR2 YYNGEE. CDR3 amino acids: CASSRTGGVLGYTF. DNA for the CDR3: TGTGCCAGCAGCCGGACAGGGGGCGTACTTGGCTACACCTTC.

The chain employs TRBV21-1 and TRBJ2-1; the D call in the table, TRBD2, was not verified against the DNA. TRBV21-1 is a pseudogene locus. The CDR3 covers 16 residues. CDR3 coding DNA: TGTGCCAGCAGCGCTCCCTACTACGGAACCTACAATGAGCAGTTCTTC. Encoded protein: CASSAPYYGTYNEQFF.

The chain combines TRBV29-1 with TRBJ1-1; TRBD1 matches at 9 bases. CDR3 length: 12 amino acids. Looked up from germline, CDR1 is SQVTM and CDR2 is ANQGSEA. V lost 6 bases to trimming and J lost 4 bases; unmatched junction nucleotides: 3. The CDR3 loop is CSVLTGGTEAFF. The CDR3 DNA reads as TGCAGCGTGTTGACAGGGGGCACTGAAGCTTTCTTT.